This T cell receptor beta chain comes out of a study of blood T cell repertoires in COVID-19. On the study more broadly: There were acute and convalescent COVID-19 samples, and they came from the United States, Italy and Spain.

Germline CDR1 SNHLY, CDR2 FYNNEI. This CDR3 spans 15 amino acids. The V segment lost 2 bases and the J segment 5 bases; nucleotides outside the gene matches: 8. The table came from immunoSEQ multiplex PCR; TCRdb's copy has only in-frame clones and leaves some out. The sample carries 300,000 to 350,000 clones, approximately 86% recorded once. This clonotype was sampled from a woman aged 18-29 years who had recovered from COVID-19. The V gene is TRBV2, the J gene TRBJ2-7; TRBD1 aligns across 8 bases. The sequenced material came from PBMCs or T cells enriched from blood (not recorded which). The CDR3 sequence is CASSERTGRVHEQYF. The CDR3 nucleotides are TGTGCCAGCAGTGAAAGGACAGGGAGAGTCCACGAGCAGTACTTC.